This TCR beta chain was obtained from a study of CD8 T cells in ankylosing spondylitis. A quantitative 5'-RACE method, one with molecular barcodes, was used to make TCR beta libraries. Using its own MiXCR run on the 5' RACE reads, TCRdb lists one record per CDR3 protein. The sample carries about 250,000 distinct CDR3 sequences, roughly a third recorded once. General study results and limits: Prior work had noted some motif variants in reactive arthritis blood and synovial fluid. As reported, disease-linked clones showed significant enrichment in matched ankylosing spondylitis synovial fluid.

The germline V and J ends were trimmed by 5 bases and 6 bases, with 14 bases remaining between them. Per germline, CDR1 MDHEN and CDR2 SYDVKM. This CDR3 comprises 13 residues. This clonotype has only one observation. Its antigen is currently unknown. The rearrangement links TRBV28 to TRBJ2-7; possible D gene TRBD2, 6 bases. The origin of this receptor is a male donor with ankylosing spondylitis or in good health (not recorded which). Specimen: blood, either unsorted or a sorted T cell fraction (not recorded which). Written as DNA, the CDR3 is TGTGCCAGCAGTCTGGGGGGTCGCGGCGAGCAGTACTTC. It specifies CASSLGGRGEQYF.